Each of the 8 T cell receptor beta chains below was sequenced from the same sample in a study of blood T cell repertoires in COVID-19. Clones were read by immunoSEQ multiplex PCR, and TCRdb kept only the in-frame ones, dropping some. The data show around 170,000 clones, 80% to 85% seen once. Input material: peripheral blood. These TCRs come from a woman aged 55-70 years with acute or convalescent COVID-19.

The chain joins TRBV7-2 to TRBJ2-7; D uncertain. This CDR3 spans 11 amino acids. The germline CDR1 and CDR2 sequences are SGHTA and FQGNSA. Deletions cut 3 bases from V and 7 bases from J, with 7 bases between. The CDR3 loop is CASSFHEEQYF. DNA of the CDR3: TGTGCCAGCAGCTTTCACGAGGAGCAGTACTTC.

The J gene is TRBJ1-1, the V gene TRBV7-2; 9 positions agree with TRBD1. The V segment lost 1 base and the J segment 6 bases; nucleotides outside the gene matches: 3. Germline V gives CDR1 SGHTA, CDR2 FQGNSA. This CDR3 has 14 residues. CDR3: CASSLEDRGAEAFF. CDR3 coding DNA: TGTGCCAGCAGCTTAGAGGACAGGGGAGCTGAAGCTTTCTTT.

The CDR3: CASSIYRGETQYF. The CDR3 DNA reads as TGTGCCAGTAGTATATACAGGGGGGAGACCCAGTACTTC. The V and J genes are TRBV19 and TRBJ2-5, with 8 bases identical to TRBD1. The CDR3 contains 13 residues. Unmatched junction bases numbered 1, after V lost 2 bases and J lost 5 bases. The germline gives CDR1 LNHDA, CDR2 SQIVND (reference sequence).

This clone was seen only a few times. The chain is built from TRBV19 and TRBJ1-1, with D possibly TRBD1 on 5 matching bases. CDR1 is LNHDA, CDR2 SQIVND, per germline (reference sequence). Trimming shortened V by 7 bases and J by 1 base, and 16 bases separated the two germline ends. The CDR3 contains 15 residues. The CDR3 nucleotides are TGTGCCAGTAATAAGGGGTACCCCACGAACACTGAAGCTTTCTTT. Its protein is CASNKGYPTNTEAFF. Drawing the rest from reference TRBV19 and TRBJ1-1, the complete variable domain is DGGITQSPKYLFRKEGQNVTLSCEQNLNHDAMYWYRQDPGQGLRLIYYSQIVNDFQKGDIAEGYSVSREKKESFPLTVTSAQKNPTAFYLCASNKGYPTNTEAFFGQGTRLTVV.

This sequence joins TRBV28 and TRBJ2-7, with D tentatively TRBD1 (5 bases). Trimming shortened V by 4 bases and J by 2 bases, and 15 bases separated the two germline ends. CDR3 length: 15 residues. From germline, CDR1 is MDHEN and CDR2 SYDVKM. The CDR3 bases are TGTGCCAGCAGTTCCCCCCCCCAGGGTACCTACGAGCAGTACTTC. Encoded protein: CASSSPPQGTYEQYF.

V usage is TRBV6-6 and J usage is TRBJ1-3, with 7 nucleotides matching TRBD1. Germline CDR1 is MNHNY and CDR2 is SVGAGI (reference sequence). The CDR3 consists of 15 residues. Germline trimming cut 5 bases from V and 0 bases from J; bases unmatched to any gene: 4. The CDR3 DNA reads TGTGCCAGCAGTCCCAGGGGGAGCTCTGGAAACACCATATATTTT. Protein sequence: CASSPRGSSGNTIYF.

The chain recombines TRBV6-2 or TRBV6-3 with TRBJ2-2; 8 bases align to TRBD2. Germline CDR1 MNHEY, CDR2 SVGEGT. V was pared by 6 bases and J by 0 bases, with 6 bases of the junction left unmatched. The CDR3 spans 16 residues. The CDR3 DNA is TGTGCCAGCAGCCACGGGAGGGGAGCGAACACCGGGGAGCTGTTTTTT. Protein sequence: CASSHGRGANTGELFF.

V usage is TRBV6-5 and J usage is TRBJ1-1; D is uncertain. V lost 6 bases and J lost 11, with 16 bases in between. The length of the CDR3 is 12 residues. The germline V gene has CDR1 MNHEY and CDR2 SVGAGI. The CDR3 sequence: CASSYTPIPAFF. The CDR3 region has the DNA TGTGCCAGCAGCTACACCCCTATCCCGGCTTTCTTT.